These 3 T cell receptor beta chains share one sample of origin, sequenced in a study of CD8 T cells in Susac syndrome. RNA amounts of about 0.5 to 1 ug underwent reverse transcription with random hexamers. TCRdb reprocessed the immunoSEQ multiplex PCR reads via MiXCR and lists one record per CDR3 protein. The sample holds about 280,000 distinct CDR3 sequences; around 84% are singletons and the top ten take over 0.095%. Sequencing was performed on CD8+ T cells from PBMCs. These receptors all stem from a human donor with multiple sclerosis.

This clonotype appeared a single time. V usage is TRBV7-9 and J usage is TRBJ1-2, with D possibly TRBD1 on 5 matching bases. Deletions cut 5 bases from V and 0 bases from J, with 13 bases between. The CDR3 sequence is 15 residues long. Germline V CDR1 and CDR2: SEHNR, FQNEAQ (reference sequence). The CDR3 nucleotides read TGTGCCAGCAGCCCGGGGCCGACAGCTAACTATGGCTACACCTTC. This gives the protein CASSPGPTANYGYTF.

The chain recombines TRBV13 with TRBJ2-1, with TRBD2 identical over 12 bases. This CDR3 region has 14 residues. The trim removed 5 bases at V and 10 bases at J, leaving 6 bases unmatched. Germline V gives CDR1 PRHDT, CDR2 FYEKMQ (reference sequence). In DNA, the CDR3 is TGTGCCAGCAGCCTAAGGACTAGCGGGATCGAGCAGTTCTTC. Translated, it gives CASSLRTSGIEQFF.

This chain connects TRBV9 to TRBJ1-2; the D is unclear. CDR1 is SGDLS and CDR2 is YYNGEE in the germline V gene. The CDR3 runs 9 residues. V lost 7 bases and J lost 7, with 5 bases in between. For the CDR3, the DNA is TGTGCCAGCGGCGCTGGCTACACCTTC. It encodes CASGAGYTF. Based on the CDR3 plus reference TRBV9 and TRBJ1-2, the full variable domain is DSGVTQTPKHLITATGQRVTLRCSPRSGDLSVYWYQQSLDQGLQFLIQYYNGEERAKGNILERFSAQQFPDLHSELNLSSLELGDSALYFCASGAGYTFGSGTRLTVV.